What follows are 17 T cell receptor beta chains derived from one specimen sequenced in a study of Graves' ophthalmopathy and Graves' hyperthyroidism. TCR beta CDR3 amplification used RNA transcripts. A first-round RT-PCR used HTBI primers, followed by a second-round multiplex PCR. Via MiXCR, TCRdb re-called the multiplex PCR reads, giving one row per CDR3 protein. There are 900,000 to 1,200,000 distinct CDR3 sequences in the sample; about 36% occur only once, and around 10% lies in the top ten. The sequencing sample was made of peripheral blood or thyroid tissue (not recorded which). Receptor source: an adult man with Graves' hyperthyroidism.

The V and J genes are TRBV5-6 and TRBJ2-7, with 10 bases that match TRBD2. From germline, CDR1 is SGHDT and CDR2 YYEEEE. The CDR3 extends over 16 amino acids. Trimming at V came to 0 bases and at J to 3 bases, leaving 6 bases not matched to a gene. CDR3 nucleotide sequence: TGTGCCAGCAGCTTGGTGGGGTCTAGCGGGGGCTACGAGCAGTACTTC. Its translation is CASSLVGSSGGYEQYF.

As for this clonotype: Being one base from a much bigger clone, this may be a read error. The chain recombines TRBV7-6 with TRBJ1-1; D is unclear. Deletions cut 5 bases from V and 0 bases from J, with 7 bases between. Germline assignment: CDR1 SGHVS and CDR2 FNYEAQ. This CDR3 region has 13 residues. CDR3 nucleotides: TGTGCCAGCAGCCAACAACTGAACACTGAAGCTTTCTTT. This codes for CASSQQLNTEAFF.

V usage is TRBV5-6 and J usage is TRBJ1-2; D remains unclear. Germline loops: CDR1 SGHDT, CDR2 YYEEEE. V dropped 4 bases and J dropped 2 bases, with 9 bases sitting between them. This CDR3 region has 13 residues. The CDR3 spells CASSPETNYGYTF. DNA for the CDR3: TGTGCCAGCAGCCCCGAGACGAACTATGGCTACACCTTC.

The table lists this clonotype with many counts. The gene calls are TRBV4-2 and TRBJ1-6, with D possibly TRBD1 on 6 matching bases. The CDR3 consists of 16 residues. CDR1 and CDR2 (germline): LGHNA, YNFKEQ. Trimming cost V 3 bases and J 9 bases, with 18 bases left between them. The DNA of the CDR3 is TGTGCCAGCAGCCATATCACTTCCTCCAGGGGTTCACCCCTCCACTTT. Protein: CASSHITSSRGSPLHF.

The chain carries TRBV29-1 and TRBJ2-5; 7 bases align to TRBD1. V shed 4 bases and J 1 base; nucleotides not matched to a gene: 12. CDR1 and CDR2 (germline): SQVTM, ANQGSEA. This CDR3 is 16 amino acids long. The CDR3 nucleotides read TGCAGCGTTGTTCCTGGGCCCAGGGGGTCCCAAGAGACCCAGTACTTC. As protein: CSVVPGPRGSQETQYF.

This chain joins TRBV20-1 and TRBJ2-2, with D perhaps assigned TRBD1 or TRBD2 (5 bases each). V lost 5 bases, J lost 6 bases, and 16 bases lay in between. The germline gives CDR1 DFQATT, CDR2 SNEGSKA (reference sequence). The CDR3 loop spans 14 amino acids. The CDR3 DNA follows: TGCAGTGCTCTGGGACCAACCGGTTCCGGGGAGCTGTTTTTT. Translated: CSALGPTGSGELFF.

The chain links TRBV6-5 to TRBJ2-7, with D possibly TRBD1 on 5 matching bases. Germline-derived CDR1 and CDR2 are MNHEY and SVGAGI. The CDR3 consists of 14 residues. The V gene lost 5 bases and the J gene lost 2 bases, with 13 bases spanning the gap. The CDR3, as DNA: TGTGCCAGCAGTCCCCGACAGACAGCCTACGAGCAGTACTTC. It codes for CASSPRQTAYEQYF.

The CDR3 loop reads CASSVGVGPSYTF. CDR3 coding DNA: TGTGCCAGCAGCGTGGGGGTAGGGCCCAGCTACACCTTC. The chain links TRBV11-2 to TRBJ1-2; D possibly corresponds to TRBD1 (5 bases). CDR1 SGHAT and CDR2 FQNNGV come from the germline V gene. The CDR3 is 13 residues long. V lost 5 bases to trimming and J lost 9 bases, with 16 bases between them.

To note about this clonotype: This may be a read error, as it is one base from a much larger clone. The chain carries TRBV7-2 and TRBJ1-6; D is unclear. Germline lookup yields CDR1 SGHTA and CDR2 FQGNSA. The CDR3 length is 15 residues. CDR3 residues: CASSLDPPTNSPPHF. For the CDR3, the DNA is TGTGCCAGCAGCTTAGACCCCCCGACAAATTCACCCCCCCACTTT.

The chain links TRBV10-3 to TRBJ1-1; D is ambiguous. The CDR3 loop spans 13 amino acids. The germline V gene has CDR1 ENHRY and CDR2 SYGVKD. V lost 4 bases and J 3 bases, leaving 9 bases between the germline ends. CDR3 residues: CAISVRGDTEAFF. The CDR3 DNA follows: TGTGCCATCAGTGTACGGGGAGACACTGAAGCTTTCTTT.

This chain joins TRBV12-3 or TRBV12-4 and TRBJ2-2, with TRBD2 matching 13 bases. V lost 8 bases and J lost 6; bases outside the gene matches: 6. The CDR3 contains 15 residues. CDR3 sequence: CASVGLAGVPGELFF. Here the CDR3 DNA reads TGTGCCAGCGTTGGACTAGCGGGAGTCCCCGGGGAGCTGTTTTTT.

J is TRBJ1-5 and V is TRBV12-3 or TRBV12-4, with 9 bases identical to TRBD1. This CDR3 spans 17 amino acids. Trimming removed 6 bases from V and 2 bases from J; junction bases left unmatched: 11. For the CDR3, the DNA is TGTGCCAGCAGAGGGACAGGGATGGGGGATGGCAATCAGCCCCAGCATTTT. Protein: CASRGTGMGDGNQPQHF.

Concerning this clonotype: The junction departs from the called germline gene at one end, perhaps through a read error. CDR3 loop: CAASSRTSGQGAYEQYF. CDR3 coding DNA: TGTGCCGCCAGCAGCCGTACCTCGGGACAGGGGGCCTACGAGCAGTACTTC. The chain combines TRBV15 with TRBJ2-7, with 11 nucleotides matching TRBD1. Germline CDR1 reads LNHNV; CDR2 reads YYDKDF (reference sequence). The length of the CDR3 is 17 residues.

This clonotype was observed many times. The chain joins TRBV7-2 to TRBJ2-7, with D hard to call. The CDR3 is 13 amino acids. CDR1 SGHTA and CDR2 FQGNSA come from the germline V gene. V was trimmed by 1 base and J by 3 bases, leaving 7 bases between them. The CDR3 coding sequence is TGTGCCAGCAGCTTAGATACATTCTACGAGCAGTACTTC. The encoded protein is CASSLDTFYEQYF.

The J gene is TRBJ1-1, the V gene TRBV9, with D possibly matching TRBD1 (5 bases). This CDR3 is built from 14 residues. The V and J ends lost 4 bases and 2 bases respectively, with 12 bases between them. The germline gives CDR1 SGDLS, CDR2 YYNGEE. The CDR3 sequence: CASSTRGANTEAFF. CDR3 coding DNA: TGTGCCAGCAGCACTAGGGGAGCAAACACTGAAGCTTTCTTT.

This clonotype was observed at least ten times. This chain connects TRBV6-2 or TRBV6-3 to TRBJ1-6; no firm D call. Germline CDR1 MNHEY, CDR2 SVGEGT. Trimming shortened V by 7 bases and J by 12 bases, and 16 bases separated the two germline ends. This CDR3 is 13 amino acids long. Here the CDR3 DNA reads TGTGCCAGCAAACCGACGGCCCGGATACCCCTCCACTTT. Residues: CASKPTARIPLHF.

The CDR3 protein is CASSLGTGTFETQYF. In DNA form, the CDR3 reads TGTGCCAGCAGCCTGGGGACAGGGACGTTTGAGACCCAGTACTTC. The chain has TRBV7-7 and TRBJ2-5; the match to TRBD1 covers 9 bases. There are 15 residues in the CDR3. The germline V gene encodes CDR1 SSHAT and CDR2 FNYEAQ (reference sequence). The V segment lost 5 bases and the J segment 5 bases; nucleotides outside the gene matches: 9.